Shown below are 2 T cell receptor beta chains from a single sample sequenced in a study of blood T cell repertoires in COVID-19. Using immunoSEQ multiplex PCR, the repertoire was profiled, and TCRdb retains in-frame clones only, with some absent. The sample yields a few hundred thousand clones, approximately 90% seen once. Material for sequencing was PBMCs or T cells enriched from blood (not recorded which). These receptors originate from a woman under 30 who had recovered from COVID-19.

The genes are TRBV4-1 and TRBJ2-7, with no clear D. The V end lost 0 bases, the J end lost 0 bases, and 15 bases lay between the germline ends. Germline V CDR1 and CDR2: MGHRA, YSYEKL. CDR3 size: 17 residues. CDR3 loop: CASSQDLRQATSYEQYF. As DNA, the CDR3 is TGCGCCAGCAGCCAAGACCTCCGGCAGGCCACCTCCTACGAGCAGTACTTC.

The chain links TRBV29-1 to TRBJ1-1; tentatively, D is TRBD1 (6 bases). CDR3 size: 15 residues. Germline assignment: CDR1 SQVTM and CDR2 ANQGSEA. V lost 6 bases and J lost 1, with 18 bases in between. For the CDR3, the DNA is TGCAGCGTGGAACAGGGTAGATGGGGGAACACTGAAGCTTTCTTT. Translating gives CSVEQGRWGNTEAFF.